These 21 T cell receptor beta chains originate from one sample sequenced in a study of blood T cell repertoires in COVID-19. The assay was immunoSEQ multiplex PCR, and TCRdb's table has in-frame clones only and misses some. The repertoire holds around 210,000 clones, approximately 88% seen once, with roughly 8.1% in the top ten. The sequencing sample was made of PBMCs or T cells enriched from blood (not recorded which). The receptors were sampled from a woman younger than 35 who had recovered from COVID-19.

The genes are TRBV2 and TRBJ1-1; D perhaps matches TRBD1 (6 bases). The CDR3 extends over 11 amino acids. CDR1 is SNHLY, CDR2 FYNNEI, per germline. V dropped 7 bases and J dropped 12 bases, with 15 bases sitting between them. The CDR3 DNA sequence: TGTGCCAGCACCCTATTCCGGGACACTTTCTTT. Translated: CASTLFRDTFF.

This sequence joins TRBV15 and TRBJ1-1, with 7 nucleotides matching TRBD1. The germline V gene has CDR1 LNHNV and CDR2 YYDKDF (reference sequence). The CDR3 spans 15 residues. V shed 4 bases, J shed 5 bases, and the junction held 10 bases outside the gene matches. CDR3 sequence (DNA): TGTGCCACCAGCAAGGGGACAGTCCTCGGGACTGAAGCTTTCTTT. Translation: CATSKGTVLGTEAFF.

This clone was seen once. J is TRBJ2-1 and V is TRBV27, with a weak D call TRBD1 (6 bases). Trimming left V 6 bases short and J 9 bases short, with 18 bases between. CDR1 MNHEY and CDR2 SMNVEV come from the germline V gene (reference sequence). The CDR3 has 14 residues. As DNA, the CDR3 is TGTGCCAGCAGCCCGGACAGCCCGGGTGGTGAGCAGTTCTTC. Translating it yields CASSPDSPGGEQFF.

This clone was seen a handful of times. The chain is built from TRBV9 and TRBJ2-7; TRBD2 matches at 9 bases. CDR1 SGDLS and CDR2 YYNGEE come from the germline V gene. The CDR3 is 16 residues long. V trimming: 5 bases; J trimming: 0 bases; junction bases outside the gene matches: 9. CDR3 sequence: CASSPEAGGYSYEQYF. In DNA form, the CDR3 reads TGTGCCAGCAGTCCCGAAGCGGGGGGTTACTCCTACGAGCAGTACTTC.

The count of this clone is one. This chain connects TRBV28 to TRBJ1-1; 8 positions match TRBD1. There are 17 residues in the CDR3. After removal of 4 bases from V and 1 base from J, the junction contained 11 bases not matched to a gene. The germline V gene encodes CDR1 MDHEN and CDR2 SYDVKM. The CDR3 DNA follows: TGTGCCAGCAGTTCGGGGCTGGGGACAGGAGGGAACACTGAAGCTTTCTTT. Protein: CASSSGLGTGGNTEAFF.

The V call is TRBV27, the J call TRBJ1-1; perhaps TRBD1 as D (6 bases). The CDR3 consists of 13 residues. Germline CDR1 MNHEY, CDR2 SMNVEV (reference sequence). V lost 4 bases and J 4 bases, leaving 10 bases between the germline ends. The CDR3 bases are TGTGCCAGCAGTTCCCGACAGGCCACTGAAGCTTTCTTT. Translating it yields CASSSRQATEAFF.

The sample holds one count of this clone. The V gene is TRBV2, the J gene TRBJ1-2, with a tentative D call TRBD1 (5 bases). V lost 6 bases, J lost 8 bases, and 10 bases lay in between. The CDR3 has 11 amino acids. The germline V gene encodes CDR1 SNHLY and CDR2 FYNNEI. The CDR3 nucleotides are TGTGCCAGCAGGTGGGGCTTGGGCTACACCTTC. It encodes CASRWGLGYTF.

The chain is built from TRBV28 and TRBJ1-4; D uncertain. Germline V CDR1 and CDR2: MDHEN, SYDVKM. The CDR3 consists of 14 residues. Trimming removed 11 bases from V and 3 bases from J, with 16 bases in between. CDR3 protein: CAGGLGNANEKLFF. Here the CDR3 DNA reads TGTGCCGGCGGACTCGGGAACGCTAATGAAAAACTGTTTTTT.

V is TRBV13 and J is TRBJ1-1; 7 bases match TRBD1. The ends lost 3 bases at V and 4 bases at J; junction bases unmatched: 8. Per the germline V gene, CDR1 is PRHDT and CDR2 is FYEKMQ (reference sequence). CDR3 length: 15 residues. The CDR3 sequence is CASSLHRGWVTEAFF. The CDR3 region has the DNA TGTGCCAGCAGCTTGCACAGGGGTTGGGTCACTGAAGCTTTCTTT.

V usage is TRBV5-1 and J usage is TRBJ2-6; 10 bases agree with TRBD1. V lost 5 bases and J lost 0; bases outside the gene matches: 5. The CDR3 is made up of 17 amino acids. Germline V gene sequence: CDR1 SGHRS, CDR2 YFSETQ. CDR3 coding DNA: TGCGCCAGCAGTGCCGGGACAGGGGCCTCTGGGGCCAACGTCCTGACTTTC. Translation: CASSAGTGASGANVLTF.

The chain combines TRBV4-2 with TRBJ1-5; D unclear. With 1 base removed from V and 12 bases from J, the gap between germline ends came to 13 bases. Germline CDR1 is LGHNA and CDR2 is YNFKEQ. This CDR3 spans 13 amino acids. This chain's CDR3 is CASSQVGGSIQHF. The CDR3 nucleotides are TGTGCCAGCAGCCAAGTAGGAGGATCCATCCAGCATTTT.

This clone was detected once. The J gene is TRBJ2-1, the V gene TRBV29-1, with 10 nucleotides matching TRBD2. This CDR3 is built from 15 residues. V was clipped by 4 bases and J by 9 bases; unmatched bases: 12. Germline V gene sequence: CDR1 SQVTM, CDR2 ANQGSEA. CDR3 loop: CSVVRRSGGAGEQFF. CDR3 DNA sequence: TGCAGCGTTGTACGGAGGAGCGGGGGGGCGGGTGAGCAGTTCTTC.

In its sample, this clone was seen a few times. The chain employs TRBV7-3 and TRBJ2-1; 7 nucleotides match TRBD1. CDR1 is SGHTA, CDR2 FQGTGA, per germline. This CDR3 is built from 14 residues. V gave up 5 bases and J gave up 5 bases; unmatched junction bases: 6. The CDR3 nucleotides read TGTGCCAGCAGCCCAACGACAGGGAACAATGAGCAGTTCTTC. It is translated as CASSPTTGNNEQFF.

The chain carries TRBV4-1 and TRBJ1-6; D unclear. The CDR3 spans 17 residues. V was shortened by 1 base and J by 5 bases, with 15 bases between the two germline ends. Looked up from germline, CDR1 is MGHRA and CDR2 is YSYEKL. The CDR3 here is CASSQGGLRGHNSPLHF. CDR3 in DNA: TGCGCCAGCAGCCAAGGAGGACTGCGTGGCCATAATTCACCCCTCCACTTT.

The chain combines TRBV5-1 with TRBJ1-2; 7 bases map to TRBD1. V lost 5 bases, J lost 5 bases, and 9 bases stayed unmatched. From germline, CDR1 is SGHRS and CDR2 YFSETQ. The CDR3 has 14 residues. CDR3 sequence reads: CASRPGDSKYGYTF. In DNA form, the CDR3 reads TGCGCCAGCAGACCGGGGGACAGCAAATATGGCTACACCTTC.

This clone showed up just a few times. Other DNA sequences in the sample encode the same CDR3. J is TRBJ1-2 and V is TRBV4-2, with 9 bases identical to TRBD1. The V gene's germline CDR1 is LGHNA and CDR2 YNFKEQ. The V segment lost 0 bases and the J segment 6 bases; nucleotides outside the gene matches: 2. The CDR3 spans 14 residues. CDR3 coding DNA: TGTGCCAGCAGCCAAGATCGGACAGGGGATGGCTACACCTTC. Translation gives CASSQDRTGDGYTF.

This clone was seen many times. The chain carries TRBV15 and TRBJ1-5, with 7 bases matching TRBD1. The CDR3 runs to 14 residues. Germline loops: CDR1 LNHNV, CDR2 YYDKDF (reference sequence). J was trimmed by 9 bases and V by 5 bases; bases with no gene match: 10. The CDR3 loop reads CATSQGGSNGPQHF. In DNA, the CDR3 is TGTGCCACCAGCCAGGGGGGATCTAATGGGCCCCAGCATTTT.

On this clone itself: This CDR3 is also generated by other DNA sequences in the sample. This chain uses TRBV12-3 or TRBV12-4 with TRBJ2-1; 7 nucleotides agree with TRBD2. Trimming cost V 3 bases and J 7 bases; bases outside gene matches: 3. This CDR3 is 13 amino acids long. CDR3 coding DNA: TGTGCCAGCAGTTTGGGGGGGTATAATGAGCAGTTCTTC. Protein sequence: CASSLGGYNEQFF.

This chain joins TRBV2 and TRBJ2-1; the match to TRBD1 covers 8 bases. V lost 5 bases and J lost 4; bases outside the gene matches: 7. The CDR3 consists of 15 residues. Germline CDR1 and CDR2: SNHLY and FYNNEI. CDR3 nucleotide sequence: TGTGCCAGCAGTATTGGGACAGGCAGATACAATGAGCAGTTCTTC. It encodes CASSIGTGRYNEQFF.

The V gene is TRBV6-5, the J gene TRBJ1-1; D perhaps matches TRBD1 (5 bases). Per the germline V gene, CDR1 is MNHEY and CDR2 is SVGAGI. The germline V and J ends were trimmed by 6 bases and 7 bases, with 18 bases remaining between them. The CDR3 runs 14 residues. The CDR3 loop reads CASSPRGAVNEAFF. In DNA, the CDR3 is TGTGCCAGCAGCCCGCGCGGGGCGGTTAATGAAGCTTTCTTT.

This chain links TRBV9 with TRBJ2-1; 8 nucleotides line up with TRBD2. This CDR3 contains 17 residues. Per the germline V gene, CDR1 is SGDLS and CDR2 is YYNGEE. The V gene end was trimmed by 3 bases and the J gene end by 4 bases; junction bases not matched to a gene: 12. The CDR3 is CASSGSVDRGGYNEQFF. The CDR3 nucleotides read TGTGCCAGCAGCGGAAGTGTAGATCGGGGGGGGTACAATGAGCAGTTCTTC.